This T cell receptor (beta chain) was captured in a study of T-cell reconstitution after alpha-beta-depleted transplantation in children. Researchers prepared the TCRbeta library using unique molecular identifiers, the study reports. TCRdb called the PCR reads again in MiXCR, with one record for every CDR3 protein. The repertoire has about 200,000 distinct CDR3 sequences, about 14% of them found once; the top ten carry roughly 13%. This clonotype was seen repeatedly, ten times or more. Germline V gene data show CDR1 as MDHEN and CDR2 as SYDVKM. Deletions cut 8 bases from V and 5 bases from J, with 15 bases between. The CDR3 has 13 residues.

This chain joins TRBV28 and TRBJ2-5, with a possible D match to TRBD1 (6 bases). This specimen was PBMCs from the stem cell graft donor, taken from the stem cell graft. This clonotype was sampled from a human donor who donated a stem cell graft to a child with acute lymphoblastic leukemia. The CDR3 coding sequence is TGTGCCAGCCGCGCAGGGGCGACGGAGACCCAGTACTTC. It codes for CASRAGATETQYF.